This T cell receptor beta chain derives from a study of CD8 T cells in ankylosing spondylitis. Findings of the study overall: What appeared characteristic of ankylosing spondylitis blood was a TCR beta motif of fewer than ten highly homologous variants.

Comments on this clonotype: Its antigen remains unidentified.

Construction of TCR beta libraries was performed using quantitative 5'-RACE with molecular barcodes. TCRdb redid the calling of the 5' RACE reads with MiXCR, one entry per CDR3 protein. The sample includes some 140,000 distinct CDR3 sequences, 17% of them seen just once. With 1 base removed from V and 3 bases from J, the gap between germline ends came to 9 bases. The length of the CDR3 is 14 residues. Per germline, CDR1 MNHEY and CDR2 SMNVEV (reference sequence). The material sequenced was blood, either unsorted or a sorted T cell fraction (not recorded which). The chain couples TRBV27 to TRBJ2-5; D unresolved. This sequence originates from a male donor with ankylosing spondylitis. DNA for the CDR3: TGTGCCAGCAGTTTATGGTCTAGGAAAGAGACCCAGTACTTC. This codes for CASSLWSRKETQYF.